The 30 T cell receptor beta chains in this list originate from one sample, sequenced in a study of T cell responses to AZD1222 COVID-19 vaccine (dated by TCRdb to the early 2020s). Libraries were built with the immunoSEQ multiplex PCR assay. TCRdb retrieved this table from immuneACCESS and kept in-frame rearrangements only. Not all clones are present; in checked studies, unresolved V genes account for under half, and no reason is known for the remainder. In this sample the table shows 100,000 to 150,000 clones, more than 75% of which occur a single time. The ten largest clones take up about 1% of the sample. The time point label on this specimen signifies: about 28 days (+/-7) after the second vaccine dose. The sequencing used peripheral blood, collected 28 days after the second AZD1222 dose. These receptors were collected from an adult who received the AZD1222 COVID-19 vaccine.

The chain combines TRBV21-1 with TRBJ1-5; the table's D gene call, TRBD1, was not cross checked with the DNA. TRBV21-1 is a known pseudogene. The CDR3 is made up of 19 amino acids. The CDR3 spells CASSDKGPGVGNSNQPQHF. The CDR3 coding sequence is TGTGCCAGCAGCGATAAAGGGCCAGGGGTCGGAAATAGCAATCAGCCCCAGCATTTT.

The chain employs TRBV5-8 and TRBJ1-2, with a tentative D call TRBD1 (5 bases). V lost 0 bases and J 7 bases, leaving 13 bases between the germline ends. In germline, CDR1 is SGHTS, CDR2 YDEGEE. The CDR3 sequence is 14 residues long. CDR3 sequence reads: CASSLDRLVGGYTF. CDR3 nucleotides: TGTGCCAGCAGCTTGGACAGGCTAGTTGGTGGCTACACCTTC.

The CDR3 DNA follows: TGCAGTGCTAGTGGACAGCGAAACACTGAAGCTTTCTTT. Protein: CSASGQRNTEAFF. The genes are TRBV20-1 and TRBJ1-1; D possibly corresponds to TRBD1 (6 bases). V was pared by 3 bases and J by 2 bases, with 10 bases between. Germline assignment: CDR1 DFQATT and CDR2 SNEGSKA (reference sequence). The CDR3 runs 13 residues.

V is TRBV5-5 and J is TRBJ2-7, with D perhaps TRBD1 (6 bases). Germline V CDR1 and CDR2: SGHKS, YYEKEE (reference sequence). Trimming cost V 0 bases and J 3 bases, with 7 bases left between them. The CDR3 is 13 residues long. The DNA for the CDR3 is TGTGCCAGCAGCTTGGCACAGGGCTACGAGCAGTACTTC. It translates to CASSLAQGYEQYF.

The CDR3 nucleotides are TGTGCCAGCAGCTTGGCCCTTACACAGGGCGTCTATGGCTACACCTTC. This translates into CASSLALTQGVYGYTF. V is TRBV5-5 and J is TRBJ1-2, with TRBD1 as a possible D gene (6 bases). The CDR3 contains 16 residues. Germline V gene sequence: CDR1 SGHKS, CDR2 YYEKEE (reference sequence). Trimming removed 0 bases at V and 4 bases at J, with 16 bases between. Complete variable domain (other parts from reference TRBV5-5 and TRBJ1-2): DAGVTQSPTHLIKTRGQQVTLRCSPISGHKSVSWYQQVLGQGPQFIFQYYEKEERGRGNFPDRFSARQFPNYSSELNVNALLLGDSALYLCASSLALTQGVYGYTFGSGTRLTVV.

This chain joins TRBV7-2 and TRBJ2-7, with D possibly matching TRBD2 (6 bases). V shed 0 bases and J shed 3 bases, with 12 bases lying between them. The CDR3 consists of 15 residues. CDR1 and CDR2 from the germline V gene are SGHTA and FQGNSA. The DNA of the CDR3 is TGTGCCAGCAGCTTAGCGGCGGGGCAAGTCTACGAGCAGTACTTC. Encoded protein: CASSLAAGQVYEQYF.

The V gene is TRBV6-5, the J gene TRBJ2-7; D is perhaps TRBD2 (5 bases). The CDR3 length is 13 residues. From germline, CDR1 is MNHEY and CDR2 SVGAGI. V dropped 7 bases and J dropped 3 bases, with 13 bases sitting between them. The CDR3 loop is CASNQAGDYEQYF. Written as DNA, the CDR3 is TGTGCCAGCAACCAAGCCGGGGACTACGAGCAGTACTTC.

This chain uses TRBV19 with TRBJ2-7; the match to TRBD1 covers 8 bases. The V gene's germline CDR1 is LNHDA and CDR2 SQIVND (reference sequence). This CDR3 has 14 amino acids. The V gene end was trimmed by 4 bases and the J gene end by 7 bases; junction bases not matched to a gene: 9. CDR3 sequence: CASSRSGQAEEQYF. In DNA form, the CDR3 reads TGTGCCAGTAGTAGATCGGGACAGGCTGAAGAGCAGTACTTC.

The chain is built from TRBV10-3 and TRBJ1-6; D may be TRBD1 (6 bases). V lost 5 bases and J lost 7, with 15 bases in between. The CDR3 has 15 residues. Germline V lookup: CDR1 ENHRY, CDR2 SYGVKD. The CDR3 DNA sequence: TGTGCCATCAGTCTTCAGGCACAGGGAAATTCACCCCTCCACTTT. It is translated as CAISLQAQGNSPLHF.

The gene calls are TRBV11-2 and TRBJ2-3; TRBD1 aligns across 9 bases. Germline-derived CDR1 and CDR2 are SGHAT and FQNNGV. The CDR3 is made up of 18 amino acids. Losses at the gene ends were 5 bases for V and 3 bases for J; bases not matched to a gene: 15. In DNA form, the CDR3 reads TGTGCCAGCAGCCCGCGGAAACAACAGGGGGCCTTTACAGATACGCAGTATTTT. It codes for CASSPRKQQGAFTDTQYF.

The V call is TRBV5-1, the J call TRBJ1-3; D might be TRBD1 (6 bases). Germline V lookup: CDR1 SGHRS, CDR2 YFSETQ. This CDR3 region has 17 residues. V lost 0 bases, J lost 2 bases, and 15 bases lay in between. CDR3 in DNA: TGCGCCAGCAGCTTGGAGGCGCAGGGGCTAGCTGGAAACACCATATATTTT. Its translation: CASSLEAQGLAGNTIYF.

The rearrangement joins TRBV5-1 to TRBJ1-5; tentative D call: TRBD1 (6 bases). This CDR3 has 14 amino acids. The germline gives CDR1 SGHRS, CDR2 YFSETQ. Trimming removed 4 bases from V and 3 bases from J, with 11 bases in between. Here the CDR3 DNA reads TGCGCCAGCAGCCTAGGGGGGGTCAATCAGCCCCAGCATTTT. The encoded protein is CASSLGGVNQPQHF.

This clone turned up a few times. The chain uses TRBV14 and TRBJ1-6; tentatively, D is TRBD1 (5 bases). Germline assignment: CDR1 SGHDN and CDR2 FVKESK. The CDR3 covers 15 residues. The V end was cut by 4 bases, the J end by 14 bases, with 21 bases between. CDR3 residues: CASSLDSFASRSLHF. The CDR3 region has the DNA TGTGCCAGCAGCCTCGACAGTTTCGCTTCGAGGTCCCTCCACTTT.

The V call is TRBV3-1 (or the pseudogene TRBV3-2), the J call TRBJ2-3, with D unclear. Deletions cut 4 bases from V and 3 bases from J, with 5 bases between. In germline, CDR1 is LGHDT, CDR2 YNNKEL (reference sequence). This CDR3 comprises 12 residues. CDR3 in DNA: TGTGCCAGCAGCCCGGAGACAGATACGCAGTATTTT. Translation: CASSPETDTQYF.

V gene TRBV10-3 combines with J gene TRBJ2-7, with no clear D. The CDR3 consists of 15 residues. Germline V gene data show CDR1 as ENHRY and CDR2 as SYGVKD. Trimming left V 6 bases short and J 3 bases short, with 18 bases between. The CDR3 spells CAIRDPNRRNYEQYF. CDR3 nucleotide sequence: TGTGCCATCAGAGACCCGAACAGACGCAACTACGAGCAGTACTTC.

The CDR3 nucleotides read TGTGCCAGCAGTTTTGTCAGGGGTCCTGGCTACACCTTC. It specifies CASSFVRGPGYTF. The chain uses TRBV27 and TRBJ1-2; D may be TRBD1 (6 bases). This CDR3 comprises 13 residues. V lost 3 bases, J lost 7 bases, and 12 bases lay in between. In germline, CDR1 is MNHEY, CDR2 SMNVEV (reference sequence).

The chain recombines TRBV19 with TRBJ2-7, with D maybe TRBD2 (6 bases). The CDR3 length is 15 residues. V shed 6 bases and J shed 0 bases, with 15 bases lying between them. The germline V gene encodes CDR1 LNHDA and CDR2 SQIVND (reference sequence). The CDR3 sequence: CASSNPGLGSYEQYF. The DNA for the CDR3 is TGTGCCAGTAGCAACCCGGGACTCGGCTCCTACGAGCAGTACTTC.

J is TRBJ2-1 and V is TRBV10-3; 13 nucleotides line up with TRBD2. V was clipped by 0 bases and J by 6 bases; unmatched bases: 8. Germline CDR1 reads ENHRY; CDR2 reads SYGVKD. The CDR3 has 18 amino acids. The CDR3 DNA sequence: TGTGCCATCAGTGAGTCGCGTCTTAGACTAGCGGGAGGCAATGAGCAGTTCTTC. This sequence encodes CAISESRLRLAGGNEQFF.

The chain links TRBV2 to TRBJ1-2; D is ambiguous. Germline V lookup: CDR1 SNHLY, CDR2 FYNNEI. The V end lost 5 bases, the J end lost 6 bases, and 13 bases lay between the germline ends. This CDR3 has 13 amino acids. CDR3 protein: CASSTRAGDGYTF. CDR3 sequence (DNA): TGTGCCAGCAGTACTCGGGCAGGCGATGGCTACACCTTC.

This rearrangement joins TRBV6-5 to TRBJ1-2, with D possibly TRBD1 on 6 matching bases. Germline-derived CDR1 and CDR2 are MNHEY and SVGAGI. Between the trimmed V and J ends, which lost 6 bases and 4 bases, there was a span of 15 bases. This CDR3 is 14 amino acids long. The CDR3 region is CASREDDRSYGYTF. The CDR3 DNA reads TGTGCCAGCAGGGAGGACGACAGGAGCTATGGCTACACCTTC.

J is TRBJ2-5 and V is TRBV5-8; the D is unclear. The CDR3 spans 11 residues. Germline CDR1 SGHTS, CDR2 YDEGEE. V was clipped by 1 base and J by 5 bases, with 3 bases between them. The CDR3 nucleotides are TGTGCCAGCAGCTTGAAGGAGACCCAGTACTTC. Amino acid sequence: CASSLKETQYF.

The chain has TRBV2 and TRBJ1-6; the D is unclear. CDR3 length: 16 residues. In germline, CDR1 is SNHLY, CDR2 FYNNEI. V shed 3 bases and J shed 7 bases, with 16 bases lying between them. The CDR3 loop reads CASSEGSVGNNSPLHF. CDR3 bases: TGTGCCAGCAGTGAGGGTTCCGTAGGGAACAATTCACCCCTCCACTTT. The variable domain in full, completed from reference TRBV2 and TRBJ1-6, reads EPEVTQTPSHQVTQMGQEVILRCVPISNHLYFYWYRQILGQKVEFLVSFYNNEISEKSEIFDDQFSVERPDGSNFTLKIRSTKLEDSAMYFCASSEGSVGNNSPLHFGNGTRLTVT.

To note about this clone: Other nucleotide sequences in the sample specify the same CDR3. The V call is TRBV7-6, the J call TRBJ2-7; D remains ambiguous. Trimming took off 5 bases at V and 3 bases at J, with 11 bases between the two ends. The CDR3 spans 13 residues. Germline V CDR1 and CDR2: SGHVS, FNYEAQ. CDR3 sequence: CASSPGPNYEQYF. The DNA of the CDR3 is TGTGCCAGCAGCCCCGGGCCCAACTACGAGCAGTACTTC.

The sample holds one count of this clone. The chain has TRBV27 and TRBJ1-5; D remains ambiguous. Trimming took 2 bases from V and 7 from J, leaving 12 bases between them. The CDR3 covers 14 residues. In germline, CDR1 is MNHEY, CDR2 SMNVEV (reference sequence). CDR3 loop: CASSLKGYEQPQHF. CDR3 sequence (DNA): TGTGCCAGCAGTTTAAAAGGGTATGAGCAGCCCCAGCATTTT.

This clone occurred once. In DNA, the CDR3 is TGTGCCAGCAGCGTAGAGGGGACTAGCGGGAACACCGGGGAGCTGTTTTTT. It translates to CASSVEGTSGNTGELFF. The chain joins TRBV9 to TRBJ2-2, with 11 nucleotides matching TRBD2. The J segment lost 1 base and the V segment lost 0 bases, leaving 2 bases of the junction unmatched. The CDR3 extends over 17 amino acids. CDR1 SGDLS and CDR2 YYNGEE come from the germline V gene.

The chain employs TRBV2 and TRBJ1-6, with D possibly TRBD1 on 6 matching bases. Trimming shortened V by 0 bases and J by 0 bases, and 12 bases separated the two germline ends. Germline V CDR1 and CDR2: SNHLY, FYNNEI. This CDR3 has 18 residues. CDR3 sequence reads: CASSEARGGSSYNSPLHF. The CDR3 bases are TGTGCCAGCAGTGAAGCGAGGGGGGGGAGCTCCTATAATTCACCCCTCCACTTT.

CDR3 DNA: TGTGCCAGCACTGAGACAGGGCGTGAAGCTTTCTTT. It specifies CASTETGREAFF. The chain couples TRBV28 to TRBJ1-1, with 7 bases matching TRBD1. With V trimmed by 7 bases and J by 7 bases, 6 bases remained unmatched. The CDR3 sequence is 12 residues long. Germline-derived CDR1 and CDR2 are MDHEN and SYDVKM.

This clone has only one observation. The V call is TRBV18, the J call TRBJ2-3, with 7 positions matching TRBD1. Germline CDR1 and CDR2: KGHSH and LQKENI. V was pared by 3 bases and J by 2 bases, with 8 bases of the junction left unmatched. CDR3 size: 16 residues. The CDR3 region has the DNA TGTGCCAGCTCACCCCAACCGGGACAGTTCACAGATACGCAGTATTTT. Protein product: CASSPQPGQFTDTQYF.

The chain combines TRBV6-1 with TRBJ1-5; D is possibly TRBD1 (5 bases). The CDR3 length is 16 residues. Trimming left V 2 bases short and J 2 bases short, with 13 bases between. Looked up from germline, CDR1 is MNHNS and CDR2 is SASEGT. CDR3 bases: TGTGCCAGCAGTGAATTGGCAGGGTCGGGCAATCAGCCCCAGCATTTT. Encoded protein: CASSELAGSGNQPQHF.

This chain uses TRBV27 with TRBJ2-7; tentatively, D is TRBD1 or TRBD2 (5 bases each). V was pared by 2 bases and J by 0 bases, with 14 bases between. From germline, CDR1 is MNHEY and CDR2 SMNVEV (reference sequence). The CDR3 loop spans 16 amino acids. The CDR3 bases are TGTGCCAGCAGTTTAATTTCGGGGCGGGCCTCCTACGAGCAGTACTTC. This translates into CASSLISGRASYEQYF.